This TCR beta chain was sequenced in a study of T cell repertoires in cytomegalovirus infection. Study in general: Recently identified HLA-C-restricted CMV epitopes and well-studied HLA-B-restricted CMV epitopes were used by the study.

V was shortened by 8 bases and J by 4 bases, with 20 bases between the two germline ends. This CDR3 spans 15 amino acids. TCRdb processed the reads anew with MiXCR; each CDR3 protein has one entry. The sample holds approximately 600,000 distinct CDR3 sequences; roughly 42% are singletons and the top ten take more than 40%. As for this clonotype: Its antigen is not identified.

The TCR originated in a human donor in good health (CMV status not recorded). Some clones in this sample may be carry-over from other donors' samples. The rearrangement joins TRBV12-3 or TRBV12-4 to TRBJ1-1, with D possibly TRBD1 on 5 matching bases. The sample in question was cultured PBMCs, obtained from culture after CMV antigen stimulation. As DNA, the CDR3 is TGTGCCAGCCTTCTGCCATCTAGACAGTCCACTGAAGCTTTCTTT. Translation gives CASLLPSRQSTEAFF.